These 29 T cell receptor beta chains came from one sample sequenced in a study of shared clonotypes between healthy human individuals. The protocol was immunoSEQ multiplex PCR, while the TCRdb copy is restricted to in-frame clones and leaves out a portion. The table records a few million clones, approximately 95% of them present only once. Sequences were obtained from naive CD4+ T cells from PBMCs. Specified subset: CD45RA+ positively selected. These receptors originate from a man between 18 and 29 years old in good health. Some clones in this sample may be carry-over from other donors' samples.

V gene TRBV29-1 combines with J gene TRBJ1-2, with D maybe TRBD1 (6 bases). The length of the CDR3 is 12 residues. The V gene's germline CDR1 is SQVTM and CDR2 ANQGSEA. V lost 1 base, J lost 7 bases, and 10 bases lay in between. CDR3 protein: CSVEGRGRGYTF. The CDR3 coding sequence is TGCAGCGTTGAAGGCAGGGGTCGTGGCTACACCTTC.

The chain joins TRBV4-2 to TRBJ2-2, with a weak D call TRBD2 (5 bases). Trimming removed 1 base at V and 4 bases at J, with 13 bases between. The CDR3 consists of 16 residues. The germline V gene encodes CDR1 LGHNA and CDR2 YNFKEQ. CDR3: CASSQVNGLLTGELFF. The DNA for the CDR3 is TGTGCCAGCAGCCAAGTAAATGGACTTCTCACCGGGGAGCTGTTTTTT.

The chain's CDR3 is CASSPYRGSGNTEAFF. CDR3 in DNA: TGTGCCAGCAGCCCCTACAGGGGATCGGGGAACACTGAAGCTTTCTTT. This chain joins TRBV14 and TRBJ1-1; 7 nucleotides align to TRBD1. This CDR3 comprises 16 residues. Looked up from germline, CDR1 is SGHDN and CDR2 is FVKESK. With V trimmed by 4 bases and J by 1 base, 9 bases remained unmatched.

This chain joins TRBV28 and TRBJ1-2; 8 bases are shared with TRBD1. V shed 2 bases and J 6 bases; nucleotides not matched to a gene: 5. CDR1 and CDR2 from the germline V gene are MDHEN and SYDVKM. The CDR3 has 14 amino acids. The CDR3 is CASSLRQGAHGYTF. The CDR3 coding sequence is TGTGCCAGCAGTTTAAGGCAGGGGGCTCATGGCTACACCTTC.

The J gene is TRBJ1-2, the V gene TRBV15; 7 nucleotides match TRBD1. The CDR3 is 16 amino acids. The V gene's germline CDR1 is LNHNV and CDR2 YYDKDF (reference sequence). The ends lost 0 bases at V and 1 base at J; junction bases unmatched: 5. CDR3 in amino acids: CATSRDRAGGNYGYTF. The DNA of the CDR3 is TGTGCCACCAGCAGAGACAGGGCAGGGGGTAACTATGGCTACACCTTC. The full variable domain, with the rest looked up from reference TRBV15 and TRBJ1-2, is DAMVIQNPRYQVTQFGKPVTLSCSQTLNHNVMYWYQQKSSQAPKLLFHYYDKDFNNEADTPDNFQSRRPNTSFCFLDIRSPGLGDTAMYLCATSRDRAGGNYGYTFGSGTRLTVV.

The chain combines TRBV4-2 with TRBJ2-3; 15 bases align to TRBD2. CDR1 is LGHNA, CDR2 YNFKEQ, per germline. Losses at the gene ends were 4 bases for V and 5 bases for J; bases not matched to a gene: 13. This CDR3 is 19 amino acids long. CDR3 protein: CASSLAGLAGGPAGDTQYF. The CDR3 coding sequence is TGTGCCAGCAGCCTTGCAGGACTAGCGGGAGGGCCGGCAGGAGATACGCAGTATTTT.

This chain uses TRBV6-5 with TRBJ1-1, with a possible D match to TRBD1 (6 bases). Germline V lookup: CDR1 MNHEY, CDR2 SVGAGI. V shed 7 bases and J shed 10 bases, with 13 bases lying between them. The CDR3 is made up of 11 amino acids. The CDR3 is CASTQGNRAFF. DNA of the CDR3: TGTGCCAGCACTCAGGGGAATCGAGCTTTCTTT.

Only one count was recorded for this clone. V usage is TRBV10-3 and J usage is TRBJ2-1; 12 nucleotides line up with TRBD2. Per the germline V gene, CDR1 is ENHRY and CDR2 is SYGVKD. After removal of 7 bases from V and 5 bases from J, the junction contained 12 bases not matched to a gene. The CDR3 runs to 17 residues. The CDR3 DNA is TGTGCCATCAATCCTAGCGGGAGGGCCTCAATCGACAATGAGCAGTTCTTC. Protein product: CAINPSGRASIDNEQFF.

As for this clone: This sample also contains other DNA sequences that code for the same CDR3. This chain uses TRBV7-2 with TRBJ1-5, with D hard to call. CDR1 is SGHTA and CDR2 is FQGNSA in the germline V gene. V gave up 2 bases and J gave up 7 bases, with 6 bases separating them. The CDR3 is 12 amino acids. The CDR3 sequence is CASSLNGQPQHF. As DNA, the CDR3 is TGTGCCAGCAGCTTAAATGGACAGCCCCAGCATTTT. The variable domain in full, completed from reference TRBV7-2 and TRBJ1-5, reads GAGVSQSPSNKVTEKGKDVELRCDPISGHTALYWYRQSLGQGLEFLIYFQGNSAPDKSGLPSDRFSAERTGGSVSTLTIQRTQQEDSAVYLCASSLNGQPQHFGDGTRLSIL.

The chain couples TRBV18 to TRBJ1-4; TRBD1 agrees at 7 bases. CDR3 length: 16 amino acids. After removal of 5 bases from V and 0 bases from J, the junction contained 6 bases not matched to a gene. CDR1 KGHSH and CDR2 LQKENI come from the germline V gene. CDR3 bases: TGTGCCAGCTCATCTCGGACAGGAACAACTAATGAAAAACTGTTTTTT. Protein sequence: CASSSRTGTTNEKLFF.

The chain recombines TRBV6-5 with TRBJ2-3; D may correspond to TRBD1 or TRBD2 (5 bases each). Germline V gene data show CDR1 as MNHEY and CDR2 as SVGAGI. The CDR3 is made up of 15 amino acids. Trimming left V 5 bases short and J 0 bases short, with 12 bases between. CDR3 coding DNA: TGTGCCAGCAGTGCTGGGACCCGTAGCACAGATACGCAGTATTTT. It codes for CASSAGTRSTDTQYF.

With regard to this clone: The same CDR3 is also encoded by other DNA sequences in this sample. The rearrangement joins TRBV9 to TRBJ2-7, with D possibly matching TRBD1 (5 bases). The V gene lost 0 bases and the J gene lost 7 bases, with 11 bases spanning the gap. The CDR3 is 13 amino acids. Germline CDR1 and CDR2: SGDLS and YYNGEE. The CDR3 nucleotides read TGTGCCAGCAGCGTAGTTCAGGGCGGTGAGCAGTACTTC. This sequence encodes CASSVVQGGEQYF.

The chain employs TRBV11-2 and TRBJ2-7; 10 positions agree with TRBD2. J gave up 2 bases and V 3 bases, and 4 bases lay outside the gene matches. The CDR3 runs to 15 residues. Looked up from germline, CDR1 is SGHAT and CDR2 is FQNNGV. CDR3 nucleotides: TGTGCCAGCAGCTTTACTAGCGGGGCTGCCTACGAGCAGTACTTC. This translates into CASSFTSGAAYEQYF. The complete variable domain, with remaining parts taken from reference TRBV11-2 and TRBJ2-7, reads EAGVAQSPRYKIIEKRQSVAFWCNPISGHATLYWYQQILGQGPKLLIQFQNNGVVDDSQLPKDRFSAERLKGVDSTLKIQPAKLEDSAVYLCASSFTSGAAYEQYFGPGTRLTVT.

The J gene is TRBJ2-1, the V gene TRBV6-1; no clear D. Germline V gene lookup returns CDR1 MNHNS and CDR2 SASEGT. V was pared by 6 bases and J by 4 bases, with 16 bases between. The CDR3 is made up of 15 amino acids. The CDR3 spells CASRDPGPAYNEQFF. As DNA, the CDR3 is TGTGCCAGCAGAGATCCGGGCCCCGCATACAATGAGCAGTTCTTC.

This chain links TRBV28 with TRBJ2-7, with TRBD2 matching over 13 bases. V trimming: 8 bases; J trimming: 3 bases; junction bases outside the gene matches: 4. CDR1 MDHEN and CDR2 SYDVKM come from the germline V gene. This CDR3 has 14 amino acids. The CDR3 protein is CASQTSGRLYEQYF. CDR3 coding DNA: TGTGCCAGCCAGACTAGCGGGAGGCTCTACGAGCAGTACTTC. Looking up the rest from reference TRBV28 and TRBJ2-7 gives the full variable domain: DVKVTQSSRYLVKRTGEKVFLECVQDMDHENMFWYRQDPGLGLRLIYFSYDVKMKEKGDIPEGYSVSREKKERFSLILESASTNQTSMYLCASQTSGRLYEQYFGPGTRLTVT.

About this clone itself: In the same sample, other DNA sequences code for this CDR3. The chain joins TRBV11-3 to TRBJ2-5; D assignment may be TRBD1 or TRBD2 (5 bases each). Germline-derived CDR1 and CDR2 are SGHNT and YENEEA. V gave up 3 bases and J gave up 1 base, with 6 bases separating them. This CDR3 is 13 amino acids long. The CDR3 region has the DNA TGTGCCAGCAGCTTGGGGACCCAAGAGACCCAGTACTTC. Residues: CASSLGTQETQYF. The variable domain in full, completed from reference TRBV11-3 and TRBJ2-5, reads EAGVVQSPRYKIIEKKQPVAFWCNPISGHNTLYWYLQNLGQGPELLIRYENEEAVDDSQLPKDRFSAERLKGVDSTLKIQPAELGDSAVYLCASSLGTQETQYFGPGTRLLVL.

This chain uses TRBV4-2 with TRBJ1-5; D not resolved. This CDR3 has 13 amino acids. Germline assignment: CDR1 LGHNA and CDR2 YNFKEQ. Trimming took off 4 bases at V and 4 bases at J, with 8 bases between the two ends. DNA of the CDR3: TGTGCCAGCAGCCGAGAGCGTAATCAGCCCCAGCATTTT. It specifies CASSRERNQPQHF.

J is TRBJ2-2 and V is TRBV4-2; 8 bases agree with TRBD1. This CDR3 comprises 16 residues. Germline-derived CDR1 and CDR2 are LGHNA and YNFKEQ. V trimming: 5 bases; J trimming: 6 bases; junction bases outside the gene matches: 11. CDR3 residues: CASSLASQGAAGELFF. In nucleotides, the CDR3 is TGTGCCAGCAGCTTGGCCAGTCAGGGGGCGGCCGGGGAGCTGTTTTTT.

The chain carries TRBV5-1 and TRBJ2-1; D is uncertain. V was trimmed by 3 bases and J by 4 bases, leaving 5 bases between them. CDR1 and CDR2 (germline): SGHRS, YFSETQ. The CDR3 consists of 12 residues. CDR3 region: CASSWEYNEQFF. The CDR3 nucleotides are TGCGCCAGCAGCTGGGAATACAATGAGCAGTTCTTC.

This clone was detected only a few times. The chain links TRBV30 to TRBJ1-1, with no clear D. CDR1 GTSNPN and CDR2 SVGIG come from the germline V gene (reference sequence). CDR3 size: 14 residues. The V and J ends lost 0 bases and 2 bases respectively, with 10 bases between them. The CDR3 nucleotides read TGTGCCTGGAGTGTCACCCTCGGAAACACTGAAGCTTTCTTT. Translation: CAWSVTLGNTEAFF. The full variable domain, completed using reference TRBV30 and TRBJ1-1, is SQTIHQWPATLVQPVGSPLSLECTVEGTSNPNLYWYRQAAGRGLQLLFYSVGIGQISSEVPQNLSASRPQDRQFILSSKKLLLSDSGFYLCAWSVTLGNTEAFFGQGTRLTVV.

This chain connects TRBV7-3 to TRBJ2-7; 11 bases align to TRBD2. After removal of 5 bases from V and 5 bases from J, the junction contained 8 bases not matched to a gene. This CDR3 contains 15 residues. Germline CDR1 and CDR2: SGHTA and FQGTGA. Here the CDR3 DNA reads TGTGCCAGCAGCACAGGGACTAGCGGAAGCGACGAGCAGTACTTC. Translating it yields CASSTGTSGSDEQYF.

The chain carries TRBV9 and TRBJ2-6; D is unclear. Germline CDR1 is SGDLS and CDR2 is YYNGEE. The CDR3 is made up of 18 amino acids. V lost 0 bases and J lost 0, with 13 bases in between. CDR3 in amino acids: CASSVVASSSSGANVLTF. The DNA for the CDR3 is TGTGCCAGCAGCGTAGTTGCCAGTAGCTCCTCTGGGGCCAACGTCCTGACTTTC.

The chain is built from TRBV23-1 and TRBJ2-1; no reliable D call. TRBV23-1 is noted as an ORF with a role that remains uncertain. The CDR3 extends over 16 amino acids. V lost 8 bases to trimming and J lost 0 bases, with 17 bases between them. DNA of the CDR3: TGCGCCAGCGGACCCCGACCCCAACACTCCTACAATGAGCAGTTCTTC. Its translation is CASGPRPQHSYNEQFF.

CDR3 amino acids: CASRHPSRDRGYGYTF. The CDR3 nucleotides read TGCGCCAGCAGGCACCCGTCCCGGGACAGGGGCTATGGCTACACCTTC. The rearrangement joins TRBV4-1 to TRBJ1-2; 10 bases fit TRBD1. V lost 6 bases to trimming and J lost 4 bases; unmatched junction nucleotides: 11. Germline V gives CDR1 MGHRA, CDR2 YSYEKL. The CDR3 totals 16 residues.

The rearrangement joins TRBV19 to TRBJ2-3, with D possibly matching TRBD2 (5 bases). The CDR3 covers 11 residues. V was trimmed by 3 bases and J by 11 bases, leaving 9 bases between them. The germline gives CDR1 LNHDA, CDR2 SQIVND (reference sequence). In DNA form, the CDR3 reads TGTGCCAGTAGTATGCGAGGAGGGCAGTATTTT. Protein: CASSMRGGQYF.

The chain employs TRBV7-2 and TRBJ2-2; 9 nucleotides agree with TRBD2. The V gene end was trimmed by 2 bases and the J gene end by 2 bases; junction bases not matched to a gene: 9. Per germline, CDR1 SGHTA and CDR2 FQGNSA. The CDR3 is made up of 18 amino acids. CDR3 nucleotides: TGTGCCAGCAGCTTACGGGCGGGAGGGCCGCCAAACACCGGGGAGCTGTTTTTT. Translation: CASSLRAGGPPNTGELFF.

The gene calls are TRBV28 and TRBJ2-2, with D possibly matching TRBD2 (6 bases). The V and J ends lost 2 bases and 7 bases respectively, with 14 bases between them. The CDR3 extends over 15 amino acids. Germline-derived CDR1 and CDR2 are MDHEN and SYDVKM. In DNA form, the CDR3 reads TGTGCCAGCAGTTTAACGTGGGGAGGCGTCGGGGAGCTGTTTTTT. This codes for CASSLTWGGVGELFF. Together with reference TRBV28 and TRBJ2-2, the CDR3 gives the full variable domain: DVKVTQSSRYLVKRTGEKVFLECVQDMDHENMFWYRQDPGLGLRLIYFSYDVKMKEKGDIPEGYSVSREKKERFSLILESASTNQTSMYLCASSLTWGGVGELFFGEGSRLTVL.

The V gene is TRBV7-2, the J gene TRBJ1-2; tentative D call: TRBD1 (5 bases). V lost 5 bases, J lost 4 bases, and 14 bases lay in between. The length of the CDR3 is 14 residues. Germline CDR1 SGHTA, CDR2 FQGNSA. This CDR3 reads CASSPGGNTYGYTF. The DNA for the CDR3 is TGTGCCAGCAGCCCGGGGGGGAATACCTATGGCTACACCTTC.

In DNA form, the CDR3 reads TGTGCCAGCAGTTCGGGACATGGCACGGGTGAGCAGTACTTC. Translated: CASSSGHGTGEQYF. The chain recombines TRBV6-5 with TRBJ2-7; D may be TRBD1 (6 bases). CDR3 length: 14 amino acids. Germline V gene lookup returns CDR1 MNHEY and CDR2 SVGAGI. Trimming shortened V by 4 bases and J by 7 bases, and 17 bases separated the two germline ends.